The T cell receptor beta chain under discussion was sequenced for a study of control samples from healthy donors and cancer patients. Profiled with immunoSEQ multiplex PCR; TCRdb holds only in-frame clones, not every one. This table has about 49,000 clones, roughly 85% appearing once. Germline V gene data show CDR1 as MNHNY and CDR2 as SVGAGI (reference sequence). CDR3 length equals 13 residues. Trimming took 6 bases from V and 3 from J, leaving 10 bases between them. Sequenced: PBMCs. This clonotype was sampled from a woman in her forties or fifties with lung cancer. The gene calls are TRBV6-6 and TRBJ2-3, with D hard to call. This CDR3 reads CASSNDGTDTQYF. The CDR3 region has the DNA TGTGCCAGCAGCAACGACGGGACAGATACGCAGTATTTT.